This T cell receptor beta chain was sequenced in a study of identifying expanded T cells in peripheral blood (dated by TCRdb to the late 2010s). In terms of the full investigation: Four technical replicates, made by sequencing separate aliquots from the same pool of genomic DNA, were compared pairwise.

The investigation overall reported the following: In all healthy donors, the variance in clone template counts between samples taken approximately 15 days apart rose significantly as total template count increased. Around 1.3 differentially abundant clones were flagged by the binomial model between technical replicates, whereas about 16 and 20 were flagged over about two weeks and four weeks, respectively. Across all healthy-donor time intervals, the beta-binomial model significantly lowered both the number of clones called differentially abundant and the false-positive rate. The authors expected that over much longer intervals, such as months to years, biological variance in healthy repertoires might increase even further.

The CDR3 starts with the cysteine, ends with the phenylalanine, and has 12 residues. Solely the CDR3 DNA is kept, with 36 bases framed from the first base. V loses 5 bases of germline sequence and J loses 8 bases, and the interval between the two ends is 11 bases. As encoded in the germline V gene (reference sequence), CDR1 is SGHNT while CDR2 is YYREEE. TCRbeta CDR3 regions were profiled with the immunoSEQ Assay using bias-controlled multiplex PCR amplification of genomic DNA. Turning to the authors' computational methods: To quantify the absolute abundance of each unique TCRbeta CDR3 region, the sequences were collapsed and filtered. Differential abundance was assessed using a binomial (Fisher-equivalent) model and a beta-binomial model in which time-dependent variance fitted from healthy donors was added. Clones with fewer than 5 combined templates were removed, and differential abundance was called for clones with a Benjamini-Hochberg FDR below 0.01. The form v = (b*log(k)+a)^2 was used to model beta-binomial variance as a function of total template count across the two samples. TCRdb limited this immuneACCESS table to in-frame rearrangements with V and J called. A share of clones is missing; checked studies link under half to unresolved V genes, and the rest is unexplained. That table furnishes V, J and clone size, whereas the DNA furnished D and trimming. This sample gives over 45,000 clones in total; about 80% of them show up just once. The ten largest clones capture 17% of the sample.

For this clone: Its antigen remains undetermined. It has no much larger one-base neighbor in the sample; base qualities were not kept.

During the collection period, no infections or other immune events were recorded for the healthy donors. Time-dependent variance in a beta-binomial model of T-cell clone differential abundance was calibrated using healthy-donor blood repertoires as a training cohort. The training cohort was composed of about 10 healthy donors, 3 female and 7 male. The donors were between roughly 29 and 70 years old, with an average age of roughly 40 years. Obtained from a commercial supplier, whole blood was collected from each healthy donor at three time points set two weeks apart. For immunosequencing, genomic DNA was extracted from whole blood that had not been sorted.

Material for sequencing was blood. Recombination linked TRBV5-4 to TRBJ2-1, and the D gene may be TRBD2, 6 bases matching. The sequence derives from a person aged 18 to 70 in good health. The nucleotides read TGTGCCAGCAGAAGACTAGGAGATGAGCAGTTCTTC. The encoded protein is CASRRLGDEQFF.